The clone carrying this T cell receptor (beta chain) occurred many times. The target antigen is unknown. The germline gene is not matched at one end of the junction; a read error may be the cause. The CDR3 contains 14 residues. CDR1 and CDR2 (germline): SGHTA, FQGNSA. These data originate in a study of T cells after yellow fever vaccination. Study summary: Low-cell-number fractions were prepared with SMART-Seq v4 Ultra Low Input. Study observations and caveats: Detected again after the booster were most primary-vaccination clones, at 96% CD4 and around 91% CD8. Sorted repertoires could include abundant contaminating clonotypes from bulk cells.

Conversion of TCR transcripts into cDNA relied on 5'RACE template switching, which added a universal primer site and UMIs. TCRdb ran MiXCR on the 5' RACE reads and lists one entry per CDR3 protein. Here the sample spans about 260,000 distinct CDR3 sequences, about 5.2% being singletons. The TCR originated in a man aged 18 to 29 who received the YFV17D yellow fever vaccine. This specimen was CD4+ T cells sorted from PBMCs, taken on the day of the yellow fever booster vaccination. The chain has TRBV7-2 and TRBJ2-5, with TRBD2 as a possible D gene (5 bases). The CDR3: CASSLGRGQETQYF. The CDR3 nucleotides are TGCGCCAGCAGCTTGGGTCGGGGACAAGAGACCCAGTACTTC. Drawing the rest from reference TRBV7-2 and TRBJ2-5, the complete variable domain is GAGVSQSPSNKVTEKGKDVELRCDPISGHTALYWYRQSLGQGLEFLIYFQGNSAPDKSGLPSDRFSAERTGGSVSTLTIQRTQQEDSAVYLCASSLGRGQETQYFGPGTRLLVL.